Listed below are T cell receptor beta chains from one sample, sequenced in a study of T cells after yellow fever vaccination. A single record per CDR3 protein comes from TCRdb applying MiXCR to the 5' RACE reads. The repertoire holds a few hundred thousand distinct CDR3 sequences, with around a sixth as singletons. The source was PBMCs, collected 5 days after the first yellow fever vaccination. The receptors were sampled from a man aged 18-30 years who received the YFV17D yellow fever vaccine. Both conserved end residues are part of each CDR3. A D gene is named only where the DNA matches it firmly. Clone size is not always given. Where it is, it says once, few, many or a class for expanded clones.

D gene	V gene	J gene	clone size	CDR3 protein	CDR3 DNA
-	TRBV4-3	TRBJ2-7	few	CASSQGLSRGVTYEQYF	TGCGCCAGCAGCCAAGGTTTATCGAGGGGGGTCACCTACGAGCAGTACTTC
-	TRBV7-9	TRBJ1-3	-	CASSFGQPGNTIYF	TGTGCCAGCAGCTTCGGACAGCCTGGAAACACCATATATTTT
-	TRBV4-3	TRBJ1-2	few	CASSQGHGDPYGYTF	TGCGCCAGCAGCCAGGGTCACGGGGACCCCTATGGCTACACCTTC
-	TRBV6-1	TRBJ1-2	-	CASKGHWVDGYTF	TGTGCCAGCAAGGGCCATTGGGTTGATGGCTACACCTTC
TRBD2	TRBV7-3	TRBJ2-3	-	CASSSNPLAGLQYF	TGTGCCAGCAGCTCCAACCCCCTAGCGGGGCTACAGTATTTT
-	TRBV7-6	TRBJ1-1	-	CASSSLRAGDTEAFF	TGTGCCAGCAGCTCCCTAAGGGCAGGGGACACTGAAGCTTTCTTT
TRBD1	TRBV11-1	TRBJ1-1	-	CASSSSPGTAQGNTEAFF	TGTGCCAGCAGCTCTTCCCCCGGGACAGCCCAAGGGAACACTGAAGCTTTCTTT
TRBD1	TRBV7-3	TRBJ1-1	-	CASSPTGGYVTEAFF	TGTGCCAGCAGCCCGACAGGGGGCTACGTCACTGAAGCTTTCTTT
-	TRBV6-5	TRBJ1-5	-	CASSYEQYSNQPQHF	TGTGCCAGCAGTTACGAACAGTATAGCAATCAGCCCCAGCATTTT
-	TRBV29-1	TRBJ2-3	-	CSVGYQTNADTQYF	TGCAGCGTTGGATATCAAACGAACGCAGATACGCAGTATTTT
TRBD1	TRBV7-6	TRBJ2-5	few	CASSLAYSRGRGETQYF	TGTGCCAGCAGCTTAGCGTATAGTAGGGGGCGTGGAGAGACCCAGTACTTC
-	TRBV6-4	TRBJ1-4	few	CASSDSGSRKLFF	TGTGCCAGCAGTGACTCGGGAAGCCGAAAACTGTTTTTT
TRBD1	TRBV6-2/TRBV6-3	TRBJ2-7	-	CASSYSLGTGSYEQYF	TGTGCCAGCAGTTACTCGCTCGGGACAGGGTCCTACGAGCAGTACTTC
-	TRBV2	TRBJ2-5	few	CASYLYETQYF	TGTGCCAGCTACTTATACGAGACCCAGTACTTC
TRBD2	TRBV7-2	TRBJ2-2	-	CASRPSSGGRSGELFF	TGTGCCAGCAGGCCTTCTAGCGGGGGGCGGTCCGGGGAGCTGTTTTTT
-	TRBV12-3/TRBV12-4	TRBJ1-5	few	CASSSPGGEPQHF	TGTGCCAGCAGTTCCCCGGGAGGGGAGCCCCAGCATTTT
TRBD2	TRBV20-1	TRBJ2-3	few	CSAESSGGDRIGTDTQYF	TGCAGTGCAGAGTCTAGCGGGGGGGACCGGATTGGCACAGATACGCAGTATTTT
TRBD1	TRBV12-3/TRBV12-4	TRBJ2-7	-	CASSPSGTGGSEQYF	TGTGCCAGCAGTCCTTCCGGGACAGGGGGAAGTGAGCAGTACTTC
-	TRBV12-3/TRBV12-4	TRBJ2-3	-	CASSPDKGPPDTQYF	TGTGCCAGCAGCCCGGACAAGGGCCCCCCAGATACGCAGTATTTT
-	TRBV6-4	TRBJ2-1	few	CASSPDTPHNEQFF	TGTGCCAGCAGTCCGGACACCCCGCACAATGAGCAGTTCTTC
-	TRBV7-9	TRBJ1-6	few	CASSYRDFWNSPLHF	TGTGCCAGCAGCTACAGGGATTTCTGGAATTCACCCCTCCACTTT
TRBD2	TRBV4-3	TRBJ2-2	-	CASSFGTSVGELFF	TGCGCCAGCAGCTTTGGGACTAGCGTCGGGGAGCTGTTTTTT
-	TRBV5-4	TRBJ2-2	-	CASSLPLGNTGELFF	TGTGCCAGCAGCTTGCCTTTGGGGAACACCGGGGAGCTGTTTTTT
-	TRBV12-3/TRBV12-4	TRBJ1-2	few	CASSYGGKGYTF	TGTGCCAGCAGTTACGGGGGGAAGGGCTACACCTTC
-	TRBV12-3/TRBV12-4	TRBJ2-2	-	CASSPLNRNTGELFF	TGTGCCAGCAGTCCCCTGAACAGGAACACCGGGGAGCTGTTTTTT
TRBD1	TRBV3-1	TRBJ1-2	-	CASSPRDSSIYYTF	TGTGCCAGCAGCCCACGGGACAGTTCCATATACTACACCTTC
-	TRBV12-3/TRBV12-4	TRBJ1-1	-	CASSLSQTGANTEAFF	TGTGCCAGCAGTTTGAGTCAAACGGGGGCGAACACTGAAGCTTTCTTT
-	TRBV5-4	TRBJ1-5	-	CASSPSLNQPQHF	TGTGCCAGCAGCCCGAGTCTCAATCAGCCCCAGCATTTT
-	TRBV6-2/TRBV6-3	TRBJ2-3	few	CATRVPGTDTQYF	TGTGCCACCCGAGTACCGGGCACAGATACGCAGTATTTT
-	TRBV19	TRBJ2-3	many	CASSPSSENTQYF	TGTGCCAGTAGTCCCTCTTCGGAAAATACGCAGTATTTT
-	TRBV7-8	TRBJ1-5	-	CASSLVAGSHQPQHF	TGTGCCAGCAGCTTAGTTGCAGGGAGCCACCAGCCCCAGCATTTT
TRBD2	TRBV28	TRBJ2-2	-	CASSRGLGLSGELFF	TGTGCCAGCAGCCGCGGACTAGGACTCAGCGGGGAGCTGTTTTTT
TRBD2	TRBV3-1	TRBJ2-7	-	CASSHDLAGRYF	TGTGCCAGCAGCCATGATCTAGCGGGGAGATACTTC
-	TRBV20-1	TRBJ1-1	-	CSARGSELEAFF	TGCAGTGCTAGAGGATCAGAGTTGGAGGCTTTCTTT
-	TRBV5-1	TRBJ2-1	-	CASSLAVGDFYNEQFF	TGCGCCAGCAGCTTGGCCGTCGGGGATTTCTACAATGAGCAGTTCTTC
TRBD2	TRBV5-1	TRBJ2-1	few	CASSPGTSGADEQFF	TGCGCCAGCAGCCCCGGGACTAGCGGGGCCGATGAGCAGTTCTTC
TRBD1	TRBV5-1	TRBJ1-2	-	CASSYRDREGYTF	TGCGCCAGCAGCTACCGGGACAGGGAGGGCTACACCTTC
-	TRBV2	TRBJ1-5	-	CAFSSIEVSGDYIQPQHF	TGTGCCTTCAGTTCTATAGAGGTATCAGGGGATTATATTCAGCCCCAGCATTTT
-	TRBV11-1	TRBJ2-5	-	CASSRAGAPFFRQETQYF	TGTGCCAGCAGCAGGGCCGGGGCACCGTTTTTCCGACAAGAGACCCAGTACTTC
TRBD1	TRBV7-8	TRBJ2-3	-	CASSFSTNSQGSDTDTQYF	TGTGCCAGCAGCTTTAGCACGAATTCACAGGGGAGCGACACAGATACGCAGTATTTT
TRBD2	TRBV6-2/TRBV6-3	TRBJ2-1	-	CASSYKLAGGPNEQFF	TGTGCCAGCAGTTACAAACTAGCGGGGGGGCCGAATGAGCAGTTCTTC
TRBD2	TRBV5-1	TRBJ2-3	-	CASSLLGPGRADTQYF	TGCGCCAGCAGCTTGCTAGGTCCGGGGAGGGCAGATACGCAGTATTTT
-	TRBV20-1	TRBJ1-6	once	CCARLGRSSYNSPLHF	TGCTGTGCTAGATTAGGACGGAGCTCCTATAATTCACCCCTCCACTTT
-	TRBV5-5	TRBJ1-1	many	CASSASGDANTEAFF	TGTGCCAGCAGCGCCTCAGGGGACGCGAACACTGAAGCTTTCTTT